The text below deals with one TCR beta chain. This clone came up many times. Its antigen target is currently unknown. The record has no base qualities; no much larger clone is one base away. The entire amount of isolated RNA was reverse transcribed using the High Capacity cDNA Reverse Transcription Kit, so the sequenced TCRB transcripts were expressed ones. Deep immunoSEQ sequencing was performed on naive, central memory and regulatory T cell samples, with an average of roughly 3.3 million total reads per sample. Sorted cells were lysed in RLT buffer, and RNA was extracted using DNase-treated RNeasy Micro or Mini kits according to cell number. Each cell subset was processed on its own to prevent cross-contamination, while patient and healthy donor samples were processed together. The immunoSEQ multiplex PCR was used to amplify TCRB sequences from cDNA, yielding 87-bp fragments that span the CDR3 region. Sequencing of the amplicons was done on the Illumina HiSeq platform. The study's own analysis went as follows. PCR bias was corrected computationally using synthetic template baselines, and reads within Hamming distance 2 were collapsed, with unmergeable singletons discarded. Reads were aligned to IMGT to assign V, D and J genes, CDR3 length, and insertions or deletions at six rearrangement sites. Within each subset, clonotype counts were normalized to sorted cell number, after which true diversity and Gini coefficients were computed with the tcR R package. The overlap coefficient, calculated on TCRB nucleotide sequences, was used to quantify repertoire sharing. TCRdb stores this immuneACCESS table with in-frame sequences only. Part of the clones is absent; in the studies checked, under half of the shortfall reflects unresolved V genes, and no reason is known for the rest. The D gene and trimming were derived from the DNA, and the V and J assignments and clone size from that table. Counted in this sample were 310,000 or so clones; less than 9.5% of them appeared once. 0.44% of the sample goes to the ten largest clones.

Each donor gave one peripheral blood draw, about 110 mL on average, collected into heparinised tubes. A BD FACSAria II was used to sort naive, central memory, regulatory and stem cell-like memory CD4+ T cells with a panel that included CD45RO, CCR7, CD25, CD127, CD95 and CD27. Every sorted population had a purity above 98%. PBMCs were separated immediately by Lymphoprep density gradient centrifugation and were stained directly, without being cultured. So that batch effects would be minimized, each experiment stained and sorted samples in pairs, pairing one healthy donor with one patient. The record originates from a study of beta chain features in type 1 diabetes (dated by TCRdb to the late 2010s). Describing the broader study: Mean age, gender distribution, total cell number and subset yield were not different between patients and healthy donors. A total of 90 million to 120 million sorted cells were examined across all samples, and a strong correlation was observed between cell number per subset and RNA yield. In the study, TCRB repertoires of sorted circulating CD4+ T cell subsets from recently diagnosed type 1 diabetes patients were compared with those of matched healthy donors. Whereas all 30 or so donors provided naive and central memory subsets, regulatory and stem cell-like memory subsets were isolated from just 8 patients and about eight healthy donors.

The investigation overall reported the following: Because cDNA was sequenced instead of genomic DNA, highly expressing activated cells could be over-represented, though the groups showed no difference in activation or CD3 levels. A moderate but significant shortening of TCRB CDR3 length was observed in type 1 diabetes patients in all four CD4+ subsets. Because small numbers of individuals were included in the HLA sub-analyses, any influence of HLA type on TCRB rearrangement was left unresolved. Shorter templates might be favored by PCR, yet because patient and control samples were amplified and corrected together, any such skew would affect both groups equally. Patients with type 1 diabetes made fewer insertions and deleted more nucleotides at VDJ recombination sites, implying thymic rearrangement abnormalities. Naive, central memory and regulatory TCRB repertoires appeared to be more alike among patients than among healthy donors.

As encoded in the germline V gene, CDR1 is SGHTA while CDR2 is FQGNSA. V is cut by 1 base and J by 1 base, and the space between the germline ends is 7 bases. Inclusive of the bounding cysteine and phenylalanine, the CDR3 is 14 residues long. This entry keeps only the CDR3 DNA: 42 bases, framed from base 1. The material sequenced was central memory CD4+ T cells from blood. The receptor chain draws on TRBV7-2 and TRBJ2-5; no D segment can be confidently identified. The receptor's source is a woman aged 18-29 years in good health. CDR3 sequence: CASSLEWTQETQYF. The DNA reads TGTGCCAGCAGCTTAGAATGGACCCAAGAGACCCAGTACTTC.